The rows below give T cell receptor beta chains drawn from one sample of a study of response to subunit inactivated influenza vaccine. TCRdb ran MiXCR on the RT-PCR reads and lists one entry per CDR3 protein. Here the sample spans about half a million distinct CDR3 sequences, around 9.9% being singletons. This material consisted of PBMCs from blood, taken 45 days after vaccination. Receptors originate from a man aged 50-60 years who received an inactivated influenza vaccine. Each CDR3 is given with its conserved first and last residue. The D gene is left open where the match is weak. Not every row has a clone size; where given, it reads once, few, many or a size class.

.,TRBV4-3,TRBJ2-1,.,CASSQMGGGNEQFF,TGCGCCAGCAGCCAGATGGGTGGGGGCAATGAGCAGTTCTTC
.,TRBV4-2,TRBJ1-2,.,CASSQEGDGYTF,TGTGCCAGCAGCCAGGAAGGGGATGGCTACACCTTC
.,TRBV10-3,TRBJ2-3,TRBD2,CASLAGGSTDTQYF,TGTGCCAGCCTAGCGGGGGGGAGCACAGATACGCAGTATTTT
few,TRBV19,TRBJ2-7,.,CASGPDVASYEQYF,TGTGCCAGTGGTCCGGACGTTGCCTCCTACGAGCAGTACTTC
.,TRBV4-3,TRBJ2-3,.,CASSQVGGIGPTQYF,TGCGCCAGCAGCCAAGTGGGTGGAATAGGACCTACGCAGTATTTT
many,TRBV7-9,TRBJ2-1,.,CASSFYAGDNEQFF,TGTGCCAGCAGCTTTTATGCCGGGGACAATGAGCAGTTCTTC
few,TRBV10-3,TRBJ2-3,TRBD1,CAISTGQTDADTQYF,TGTGCCATCAGTACGGGACAGACAGATGCAGATACGCAGTATTTT
many,TRBV28,TRBJ2-7,.,CASIRRLGTLSYEQYF,TGTGCCAGCATTCGTCGGCTCGGGACGCTCTCCTACGAGCAGTACTTC
.,TRBV7-8,TRBJ2-1,TRBD1,CASSLSRTGVNEQFF,TGTGCCAGCAGCTTATCCCGGACAGGGGTGAATGAGCAGTTCTTC
.,TRBV3-1,TRBJ2-1,TRBD2,CASSLLAASYNEQFF,TGTGCCAGCAGTCTACTAGCGGCCTCCTACAATGAGCAGTTCTTC
few,TRBV12-3/TRBV12-4,TRBJ2-6,TRBD2,CASRGTSGMSGANVLTF,TGTGCCAGCAGGGGTACTAGCGGGATGTCTGGGGCCAACGTCCTGACTTTC
.,TRBV20-1,TRBJ1-2,TRBD1,CSATNRGNYGYTF,TGCAGTGCCACCAACAGGGGTAACTATGGCTACACCTTC
.,TRBV20-1,TRBJ2-7,TRBD2,CSASGLAVFYEQYF,TGCAGTGCATCGGGACTAGCGGTCTTCTACGAGCAGTACTTC
few,TRBV5-1,TRBJ1-4,.,CASSLGVRGANEKLFF,TGCGCCAGCAGCTTGGGGGTTCGGGGAGCTAATGAAAAACTGTTTTTT
.,TRBV6-1,TRBJ1-6,.,CASSTARETPLHF,TGTGCCAGCAGCACCGCCCGGGAGACACCCCTCCACTTT
.,TRBV12-3/TRBV12-4,TRBJ1-5,TRBD1,CASSLLTGIESNQPQHF,TGTGCCAGCAGTCTGCTGACAGGGATAGAGAGCAATCAGCCCCAGCATTTT
few,TRBV20-1,TRBJ2-6,.,CSARESGQSGANVLTF,TGCAGTGCTAGAGAGTCTGGGCAGTCTGGGGCCAACGTCCTGACTTTC
.,TRBV4-2,TRBJ2-7,TRBD1,CASSPRTGSYEQHF,TGTGCCAGCAGCCCCCGGACAGGCTCCTACGAGCAGCACTTC
many,TRBV5-1,TRBJ1-4,.,CASSLVTGLGETKLFF,TGCGCCAGCAGCTTGGTAACGGGACTCGGAGAGACAAAACTGTTTTTT
few,TRBV3-1,TRBJ2-5,TRBD1,CASSPLGQGEWETQYF,TGTGCCAGCAGCCCTCTCGGACAGGGGGAGTGGGAGACCCAGTACTTC
.,TRBV20-1,TRBJ2-7,.,CSVDGAAYEQYF,TGCAGTGTGGACGGGGCGGCCTACGAGCAGTACTTC
few,TRBV7-2,TRBJ2-7,.,CASSPIWGVTVSEQYF,TGTGCCAGCAGCCCAATTTGGGGGGTTACGGTTAGCGAGCAGTACTTC
.,TRBV7-3,TRBJ2-5,TRBD2,CASSPTGTRQETQYF,TGTGCCAGCAGCCCCACCGGGACTAGGCAAGAGACCCAGTACTTC
once,TRBV5-1,TRBJ2-1,TRBD2,CASSLAGFGGGDNEQFF,TGCGCCAGCAGCTTGGCCGGTTTCGGCGGGGGGGACAATGAGCAGTTCTTC
.,TRBV6-1,TRBJ2-6,TRBD2,CASSLGTSAGRRANVLTF,TGTGCCAGCAGTCTAGGCACTAGCGCCGGGCGCAGGGCCAACGTCCTGACTTTC
many,TRBV29-1,TRBJ2-3,.,CSVRGRATDTQYF,TGCAGCGTTAGGGGCAGGGCCACAGATACGCAGTATTTT
many,TRBV5-1,TRBJ2-1,.,CASSLGRTSSYNEQFF,TGCGCCAGCAGCTTGGGTAGGACCAGCTCCTACAATGAGCAGTTCTTC
.,TRBV3-1,TRBJ2-7,.,CASRGVNEQYF,TGTGCCAGCAGAGGGGTTAACGAGCAGTACTTC
.,TRBV6-2/TRBV6-3,TRBJ2-5,.,CASRLIGPPSRETQYF,TGTGCCAGCAGACTCATTGGACCGCCTTCGAGGGAGACCCAGTACTTC
.,TRBV7-9,TRBJ2-7,TRBD1,CASSLGTGVGEQYF,TGTGCCAGCAGCTTAGGTACAGGGGTGGGCGAGCAGTACTTC
many,TRBV6-1,TRBJ2-5,TRBD2,CASRVLAVQETQYF,TGTGCCAGCAGGGTACTAGCGGTCCAAGAGACCCAGTACTTC
many,TRBV4-1,TRBJ1-1,.,CASSQLDPPEAFF,TGCGCCAGCAGCCAACTAGACCCCCCTGAAGCTTTCTTT
.,TRBV7-6,TRBJ2-3,.,CASSSSSASADTQYF,TGTGCCAGCAGCTCCTCTAGCGCTAGCGCAGATACGCAGTATTTT
.,TRBV6-5,TRBJ2-2,.,CASSYGDGRGELFF,TGTGCCAGCAGTTACGGGGACGGTCGTGGGGAGCTGTTTTTT
.,TRBV4-3,TRBJ2-7,TRBD1,CASSQEGTGFEQYF,TGCGCCAGCAGCCAAGAAGGGACAGGGTTCGAGCAGTACTTC
many,TRBV20-1,TRBJ2-1,.,CSARWGYNEQFF,TGCAGTGCTAGGTGGGGATACAATGAGCAGTTCTTC
few,TRBV4-2,TRBJ2-5,TRBD2,CASSRILADQETQYF,TGTGCCAGCAGCCGGATTCTAGCGGACCAAGAGACCCAGTACTTC
.,TRBV7-9,TRBJ1-6,.,CASSRPRQDGNSPLHF,TGTGCCAGCAGCCGGCCCCGACAGGACGGTAATTCACCCCTCCACTTT
many,TRBV12-3/TRBV12-4,TRBJ2-1,.,CASSLGDLSYNEQFF,TGTGCCAGCAGCCTAGGGGACCTCTCCTACAATGAGCAGTTCTTC
few,TRBV12-3/TRBV12-4,TRBJ1-5,TRBD1,CASSRTGGYGQPQHF,TGTGCCAGCAGTCGGACAGGGGGCTACGGTCAGCCCCAGCATTTT
.,TRBV7-9,TRBJ2-1,TRBD2,CASSSRTSGIDEQFF,TGTGCCAGCAGCTCCCGGACTAGCGGGATCGATGAGCAGTTCTTC
.,TRBV5-1,TRBJ2-5,.,CASSLAIGAVQETQYF,TGCGCCAGCAGCTTGGCCATCGGGGCAGTACAAGAGACCCAGTACTTC
many,TRBV4-2,TRBJ2-1,.,CASSQERGFDEQFF,TGTGCCAGCAGCCAAGAACGCGGCTTCGATGAGCAGTTCTTC
.,TRBV7-8,TRBJ2-1,TRBD2,CASSSVGLAGQEQFF,TGTGCCAGCAGTTCGGTCGGACTAGCGGGACAAGAGCAGTTCTTC
many,TRBV12-3/TRBV12-4,TRBJ2-5,.,CASSPIGQGGETQYF,TGTGCCAGCAGTCCTATCGGACAGGGAGGGGAGACCCAGTACTTC
.,TRBV7-8,TRBJ1-6,.,CASSPSVPYNSPLHF,TGTGCCAGCAGCCCCTCCGTACCGTATAATTCACCCCTCCACTTT
.,TRBV11-2,TRBJ1-3,.,CASSLEIDSFSSGNTIYF,TGTGCCAGCAGCTTAGAAATAGACAGCTTCTCCTCTGGAAACACCATATATTTT
.,TRBV29-1,TRBJ2-5,TRBD2,CSAKPGLAGVGETQYF,TGCAGCGCTAAACCGGGACTAGCGGGGGTAGGAGAGACCCAGTACTTC
.,TRBV5-1,TRBJ1-1,TRBD1,CASSLVSGGTGGPGTEAFF,TGCGCCAGCAGCTTGGTATCCGGCGGGACAGGGGGCCCCGGCACTGAAGCTTTCTTT
many,TRBV12-3/TRBV12-4,TRBJ2-1,.,CASSPLGLRVPNEQFF,TGTGCCAGCAGTCCCCTCGGACTTAGGGTGCCCAATGAGCAGTTCTTC
few,TRBV20-1,TRBJ2-7,.,CSARDAERYEQYF,TGCAGTGCTAGAGACGCAGAGAGATACGAGCAGTACTTC
.,TRBV10-3,TRBJ2-7,.,CAISVAGALGEQYF,TGTGCCATCAGTGTGGCAGGGGCTCTCGGCGAGCAGTACTTC
.,TRBV7-2,TRBJ2-3,.,CASSPTGTTSTDTQYF,TGTGCCAGCAGCCCCACCGGGACAACTAGCACAGATACGCAGTATTTT
.,TRBV29-1,TRBJ1-1,.,CSVSGQPPEAFF,TGCAGCGTTTCTGGACAGCCTCCTGAAGCTTTCTTT
.,TRBV7-2,TRBJ2-3,TRBD1,CASSFTGASGDTQYF,TGTGCCAGCAGCTTTACAGGGGCTTCAGGGGATACGCAGTATTTT